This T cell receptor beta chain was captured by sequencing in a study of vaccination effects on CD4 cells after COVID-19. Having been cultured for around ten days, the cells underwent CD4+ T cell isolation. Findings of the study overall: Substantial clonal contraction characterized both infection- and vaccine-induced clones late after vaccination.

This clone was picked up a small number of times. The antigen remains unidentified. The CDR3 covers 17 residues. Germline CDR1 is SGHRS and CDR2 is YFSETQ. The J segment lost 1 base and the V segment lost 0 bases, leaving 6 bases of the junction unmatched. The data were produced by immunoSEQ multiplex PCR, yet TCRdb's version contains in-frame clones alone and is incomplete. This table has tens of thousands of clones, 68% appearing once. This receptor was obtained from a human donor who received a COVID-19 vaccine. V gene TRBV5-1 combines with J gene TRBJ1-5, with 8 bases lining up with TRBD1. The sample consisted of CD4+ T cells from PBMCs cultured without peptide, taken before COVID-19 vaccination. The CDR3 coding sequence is TGCGCCAGCAGCTTGGAGTACAGGGGGTTGAGCAATCAGCCCCAGCATTTT. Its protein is CASSLEYRGLSNQPQHF.